The 29 T cell receptor beta chains presented below share a single source sample, sequenced in a study of cytomegalovirus exposure and HLA in healthy donors. The PCR had 60 Vbeta and 13 Jbeta primers. The protocol was immunoSEQ multiplex PCR, while the TCRdb copy is restricted to in-frame clones and leaves out a portion. The table shows fewer than 110,000 clones, with about 70% occurring only once. Sequences were obtained from PBMCs. The receptors originated from a woman aged 40-49 years in good health and CMV-seronegative.

The rearrangement joins TRBV4-2 to TRBJ1-5, with D maybe TRBD1 (6 bases). The V and J ends lost 0 bases and 3 bases respectively, with 12 bases between them. Per germline, CDR1 LGHNA and CDR2 YNFKEQ. The CDR3 covers 16 residues. The CDR3 nucleotides are TGTGCCAGCAGCCAAGAAGCGTGGGGGCACAATCAGCCCCAGCATTTT. Protein: CASSQEAWGHNQPQHF.

The chain is built from TRBV9 and TRBJ1-2; 8 nucleotides agree with TRBD1. The CDR3 consists of 14 residues. Germline CDR1 is SGDLS and CDR2 is YYNGEE. After removal of 3 bases from V and 4 bases from J, the junction contained 5 bases not matched to a gene. Here the CDR3 DNA reads TGTGCCAGCAGCGGCGGACAGGGTAGCTATGGCTACACCTTC. This codes for CASSGGQGSYGYTF.

This clone has more than one count but fewer than ten. This CDR3 reads CASSQEALAGGGGTDTQYF. The CDR3 coding sequence is TGTGCCAGCAGCCAAGAAGCCCTAGCGGGGGGCGGGGGCACAGATACGCAGTATTTT. The gene calls are TRBV4-2 and TRBJ2-3; 11 bases fit TRBD2. The CDR3 runs 19 residues. V shed 0 bases, J shed 1 base, and the junction held 9 bases outside the gene matches. The germline gives CDR1 LGHNA, CDR2 YNFKEQ.

The chain recombines TRBV19 with TRBJ1-5; a possible D gene is TRBD1 (6 bases). CDR3 length: 14 residues. The germline V and J ends were trimmed by 4 bases and 3 bases, with 10 bases remaining between them. The germline gives CDR1 LNHDA, CDR2 SQIVND (reference sequence). The chain's CDR3 is CASSTDRYNQPQHF. The CDR3 DNA reads TGTGCCAGTAGTACCGACAGGTACAATCAGCCCCAGCATTTT.

J is TRBJ2-3 and V is TRBV7-2; 14 bases match TRBD2. This CDR3 contains 16 residues. CDR1 and CDR2 from the germline V gene are SGHTA and FQGNSA. J was trimmed by 4 bases and V by 5 bases; bases with no gene match: 5. Here the CDR3 reads CASSGTTSGRADTQYF. The CDR3 DNA reads as TGTGCCAGCAGCGGGACGACTAGCGGGAGGGCAGATACGCAGTATTTT.

This clone has just a few counts. This chain uses TRBV30 with TRBJ2-7; D perhaps matches TRBD1 (5 bases). The V end was cut by 3 bases, the J end by 8 bases, with 14 bases between. The CDR3 runs to 12 residues. Germline V gene lookup returns CDR1 GTSNPN and CDR2 SVGIG (reference sequence). The CDR3 bases are TGTGCCTGGAGCGTCAGGGCGAACCAGCAGTACTTC. This codes for CAWSVRANQQYF.

The gene calls are TRBV19 and TRBJ2-5; 7 bases align to TRBD1. The germline gives CDR1 LNHDA, CDR2 SQIVND (reference sequence). The trim removed 8 bases at V and 4 bases at J, leaving 7 bases unmatched. This CDR3 has 13 amino acids. The CDR3, as DNA: TGTGCCAGTTCGACAGGGCGCGCAGAGACCCAGTACTTC. Translation gives CASSTGRAETQYF.

With regard to this clone: One end of the junction is discordant with germline, which a read error may explain. The genes are TRBV4-3 and TRBJ1-6; D unresolved. Germline lookup yields CDR1 LGHNA and CDR2 YSLEER. The CDR3 is 15 amino acids. The CDR3 spells CASSPTTSYNSPLPF. CDR3 bases: TGCGCCAGCAGCCCCACGACATCGTATAATTCACCCCTCCCCTTT.

The chain combines TRBV30 with TRBJ2-1; 13 positions agree with TRBD2. The CDR3 loop spans 19 amino acids. V shed 7 bases and J 0 bases; nucleotides not matched to a gene: 15. Looked up from germline, CDR1 is GTSNPN and CDR2 is SVGIG (reference sequence). The CDR3 sequence is CALKPGLAGFLSSYNEQFF. The DNA of the CDR3 is TGTGCCTTAAAACCGGGACTAGCGGGATTTTTGAGCTCCTACAATGAGCAGTTCTTC.

The chain uses TRBV4-2 and TRBJ1-4; TRBD1 is a possible D gene (6 bases). Germline V CDR1 and CDR2: LGHNA, YNFKEQ. Trimming left V 0 bases short and J 6 bases short, with 17 bases between. The CDR3 consists of 17 residues. The CDR3 spells CASSQDGAGGADEKLFF. CDR3 DNA sequence: TGTGCCAGCAGCCAAGATGGGGCTGGGGGGGCCGATGAAAAACTGTTTTTT.

The chain is built from TRBV9 and TRBJ1-2, with D maybe TRBD1 (6 bases). There are 15 residues in the CDR3. Per the germline V gene, CDR1 is SGDLS and CDR2 is YYNGEE. Deletions cut 0 bases from V and 4 bases from J, with 13 bases between. The CDR3 sequence: CASSVDGTHPYGYTF. The CDR3 DNA is TGTGCCAGCAGCGTAGATGGGACACACCCCTATGGCTACACCTTC.

The J gene is TRBJ2-7, the V gene TRBV27; D uncertain. The CDR3 contains 14 residues. CDR1 is MNHEY and CDR2 is SMNVEV in the germline V gene (reference sequence). The ends were cut back, 5 bases at V and 0 bases at J, with 11 bases in the middle. This chain's CDR3 is CASSKTDSSYEQYF. The DNA for the CDR3 is TGTGCCAGCAGTAAAACTGATAGCTCCTACGAGCAGTACTTC.

The chain recombines TRBV27 with TRBJ2-7; 7 bases align to TRBD1. V lost 5 bases, J lost 4 bases, and 11 bases stayed unmatched. Germline CDR1 is MNHEY and CDR2 is SMNVEV (reference sequence). This CDR3 contains 15 residues. The CDR3 region has the DNA TGTGCCAGCAGTCTAGGAACAGGGGACGTGTACGAGCAGTACTTC. Encoded protein: CASSLGTGDVYEQYF.

This clone was counted a few times. The chain is built from TRBV7-9 and TRBJ2-1; 9 bases map to TRBD1. Germline CDR1 is SEHNR and CDR2 is FQNEAQ (reference sequence). CDR3 size: 15 residues. Unmatched junction bases numbered 5, after V lost 4 bases and J lost 4 bases. The DNA of the CDR3 is TGTGCCAGCAGCTCAGGGGGACAGGGATACAATGAGCAGTTCTTC. Protein sequence: CASSSGGQGYNEQFF.

This sequence joins TRBV27 and TRBJ2-5; 8 positions match TRBD2. This CDR3 region has 13 residues. The germline V gene has CDR1 MNHEY and CDR2 SMNVEV (reference sequence). V trimming: 6 bases; J trimming: 2 bases; junction bases outside the gene matches: 2. The CDR3 loop is CASSGGAQETQYF. In DNA form, the CDR3 reads TGTGCCAGCAGCGGGGGGGCTCAAGAGACCCAGTACTTC.

V and J are TRBV9 and TRBJ1-1, with D perhaps TRBD1 (5 bases). Trimming removed 3 bases from V and 5 bases from J, with 17 bases in between. The CDR3 contains 15 residues. CDR1 and CDR2 from the germline V gene are SGDLS and YYNGEE. The CDR3 loop reads CASSGPSWEGTEAFF. In DNA, the CDR3 is TGTGCCAGCAGCGGCCCTTCTTGGGAGGGGACTGAAGCTTTCTTT.

The CDR3 sequence: CASSLAAGELFF. In DNA form, the CDR3 reads TGTGCCAGCAGCTTAGCTGCCGGGGAGCTGTTTTTT. J is TRBJ2-2 and V is TRBV13; D ambiguous. Trimming left V 1 base short and J 6 bases short, with 3 bases between. Germline assignment: CDR1 PRHDT and CDR2 FYEKMQ (reference sequence). This CDR3 has 12 residues.

The chain has TRBV6-6 and TRBJ1-6, with a weak D call TRBD1 (6 bases). The germline CDR1 and CDR2 sequences are MNHNY and SVGAGI (reference sequence). Trimming took off 4 bases at V and 8 bases at J, with 12 bases between the two ends. CDR3 size: 14 residues. CDR3 bases: TGTGCCAGCAGTTGGGAAGGGGGACATTCACCCCTCCACTTT. Protein: CASSWEGGHSPLHF.

The chain has TRBV2 and TRBJ2-5, with 8 positions matching TRBD2. Germline V gene sequence: CDR1 SNHLY, CDR2 FYNNEI. The CDR3 extends over 15 amino acids. The junction had 6 bases not matched to a gene; V was cut back by 2 bases and J by 4 bases. Written as DNA, the CDR3 is TGTGCCAGCAGTGAACTCGGGGGGGAGGCAGAGACCCAGTACTTC. Translation gives CASSELGGEAETQYF. Using reference TRBV2 and TRBJ2-5 for the parts outside the CDR3, the full variable domain is EPEVTQTPSHQVTQMGQEVILRCVPISNHLYFYWYRQILGQKVEFLVSFYNNEISEKSEIFDDQFSVERPDGSNFTLKIRSTKLEDSAMYFCASSELGGEAETQYFGPGTRLLVL.

The chain combines TRBV19 with TRBJ2-1; 7 bases fit TRBD1. Germline V gene lookup returns CDR1 LNHDA and CDR2 SQIVND (reference sequence). V lost 4 bases, J lost 6 bases, and 9 bases stayed unmatched. This CDR3 contains 15 residues. CDR3 amino acids: CASSNRGLLSNEQFF. The CDR3 nucleotides are TGTGCCAGTAGTAATAGGGGGCTACTTAGCAATGAGCAGTTCTTC.

The table lists this clone with a few counts. This chain links TRBV19 with TRBJ2-1, with 10 bases matching TRBD2. Losses at the gene ends were 0 bases for V and 10 bases for J; bases not matched to a gene: 9. The germline CDR1 and CDR2 sequences are LNHDA and SQIVND (reference sequence). This CDR3 comprises 16 residues. The DNA for the CDR3 is TGTGCCAGTAGTATAGATCCTAGCGGGAGTGTTTGGGAGCAGTTCTTC. Its protein is CASSIDPSGSVWEQFF.

This clone was observed a single time. V gene TRBV9 combines with J gene TRBJ2-5; 12 bases are shared with TRBD2. The V segment lost 4 bases and the J segment 5 bases; nucleotides outside the gene matches: 6. CDR1 is SGDLS and CDR2 is YYNGEE in the germline V gene. This CDR3 is built from 15 residues. The CDR3 DNA reads TGTGCCAGCAGCCTAGCGGGGGGGCGGGAGGAGACCCAGTACTTC. Translating gives CASSLAGGREETQYF.

This clone was seen only a few times. The V gene is TRBV7-9, the J gene TRBJ2-7, with 10 bases that match TRBD2. CDR1 is SEHNR, CDR2 FQNEAQ, per germline (reference sequence). This CDR3 comprises 14 residues. V gave up 2 bases and J gave up 6 bases; unmatched junction bases: 4. CDR3 region: CASSLSGRAGEQYF. The CDR3, as DNA: TGTGCCAGCAGCTTAAGCGGGAGGGCCGGCGAGCAGTACTTC.

The rearrangement joins TRBV6-4 to TRBJ1-1; no clear D gene. The length of the CDR3 is 13 residues. Trimming shortened V by 4 bases and J by 1 base, and 7 bases separated the two germline ends. Germline CDR1 MRHNA, CDR2 SNTAGT. CDR3 DNA: TGTGCCAGCAGTGCTAACGAGAACACTGAAGCTTTCTTT. Amino acids: CASSANENTEAFF.

The rearrangement joins TRBV7-2 to TRBJ2-1, with no clear D. CDR1 and CDR2 from the germline V gene are SGHTA and FQGNSA. Trimming removed 1 base from V and 8 bases from J, with 18 bases in between. The CDR3 is 16 amino acids. For the CDR3, the DNA is TGTGCCAGCAGCTTAGACTCGCGGTTTTCCGCGGATGAGCAGTTCTTC. This encodes CASSLDSRFSADEQFF.

The genes are TRBV6-5 and TRBJ1-2, with 11 nucleotides matching TRBD1. J lost 3 bases, V lost 8 bases, and 2 bases had no gene match. Germline CDR1 MNHEY, CDR2 SVGAGI. This CDR3 is built from 13 residues. The CDR3, as DNA: TGTGCCAGCGGGACAGGGGGTTACTATGGCTACACCTTC. Protein sequence: CASGTGGYYGYTF.

This chain joins TRBV19 and TRBJ2-1; 7 bases match TRBD2. Germline CDR1 reads LNHDA; CDR2 reads SQIVND (reference sequence). CDR3 length: 16 amino acids. V lost 5 bases and J lost 2; bases outside the gene matches: 9. CDR3: CASSGGDGSTYNEQFF. The CDR3 DNA reads TGTGCCAGTAGTGGGGGGGACGGTTCGACCTACAATGAGCAGTTCTTC.

The rearrangement joins TRBV19 to TRBJ2-7, with 12 bases that match TRBD1. CDR3 size: 13 residues. The germline gives CDR1 LNHDA, CDR2 SQIVND (reference sequence). Unmatched junction bases numbered 7, after V lost 10 bases and J lost 6 bases. The CDR3 region is CATHGTGGREQYF. In DNA, the CDR3 is TGTGCCACCCACGGGACAGGGGGCCGCGAGCAGTACTTC.

The rearrangement uses TRBV9 and TRBJ2-1; 7 bases match TRBD2. Germline trimming cut 4 bases from V and 0 bases from J; bases unmatched to any gene: 4. CDR3 length: 15 amino acids. Germline-derived CDR1 and CDR2 are SGDLS and YYNGEE. The CDR3 reads CASSSLANSYNEQFF. As DNA, the CDR3 is TGTGCCAGCAGCTCACTAGCGAACTCCTACAATGAGCAGTTCTTC.